Listed here are 8 T cell receptor beta chains from one sample, sequenced in a study of blood T cell repertoires in COVID-19. Sequenced by immunoSEQ multiplex PCR; TCRdb stores in-frame clones only, minus some. This table has about 250,000 clones, about nine tenths appearing once. Material: peripheral blood. The source of these receptors is a woman younger than 45 with COVID-19, enrolled during active disease.

This clone was found a few times. The chain has TRBV7-9 and TRBJ1-1; no definite D call. Germline values: CDR1 SEHNR, CDR2 FQNEAQ (reference sequence). The CDR3 spans 15 residues. V lost 2 bases, J lost 8 bases, and 18 bases lay in between. The CDR3 sequence: CASSLYRVRGVEAFF. The CDR3 region has the DNA TGTGCCAGCAGCTTATATCGGGTAAGAGGTGTCGAAGCTTTCTTT.

A few counts support this clone. The V and J genes are TRBV11-3 and TRBJ1-4; D unclear. The CDR3 spans 13 residues. V shed 0 bases and J shed 11 bases, with 10 bases lying between them. Germline CDR1 is SGHNT and CDR2 is YENEEA. CDR3 protein: CASSLDLGQKLFF. CDR3 nucleotides: TGTGCCAGCAGCTTAGATCTGGGCCAGAAACTGTTTTTT.

The table lists this clone with a few counts. The V call is TRBV10-1, the J call TRBJ1-1; tentative D call: TRBD1 (5 bases). V dropped 6 bases and J dropped 3 bases, with 14 bases sitting between them. The germline V gene has CDR1 WNHNN and CDR2 SYGVQD (reference sequence). CDR3 length: 14 amino acids. CDR3 nucleotides: TGCGCCAGCAGCTACAAAGCGGGGGACACTGAAGCTTTCTTT. Residues: CASSYKAGDTEAFF.

The gene calls are TRBV15 and TRBJ1-1; 7 nucleotides match TRBD1. V was pared by 0 bases and J by 4 bases, with 8 bases of the junction left unmatched. The CDR3 is 16 amino acids. From germline, CDR1 is LNHNV and CDR2 YYDKDF (reference sequence). DNA for the CDR3: TGTGCCACCAGCAGAGATGAAGACAGGGCGGGCACTGAAGCTTTCTTT. This codes for CATSRDEDRAGTEAFF.

The rearrangement joins TRBV7-2 to TRBJ1-1, with 8 bases aligning to TRBD1. Germline CDR1 and CDR2: SGHTA and FQGNSA. V lost 5 bases to trimming and J lost 11 bases; unmatched junction nucleotides: 13. The CDR3 totals 14 residues. The CDR3 DNA follows: TGTGCCAGCAGCAAAGACAGGGGACACAACGGGGCTTTCTTT. Residues: CASSKDRGHNGAFF.

This rearrangement joins TRBV18 to TRBJ2-3; TRBD2 matches 12 bases. Germline CDR1 and CDR2: KGHSH and LQKENI. The CDR3 sequence is 16 residues long. V lost 3 bases and J lost 2; bases outside the gene matches: 3. CDR3 sequence (DNA): TGTGCCAGCTCACCGAGGACTAGCGGGAACACAGATACGCAGTATTTT. As protein: CASSPRTSGNTDTQYF. Supplemented by reference TRBV18 and TRBJ2-3, the full variable domain reads NAGVMQNPRHLVRRRGQEARLRCSPMKGHSHVYWYRQLPEEGLKFMVYLQKENIIDESGMPKERFSAEFPKEGPSILRIQQVVRGDSAAYFCASSPRTSGNTDTQYFGPGTRLTVL.

The CDR3 DNA is TGTGCCAGCAGTCCCCCGTTTGGGGGCCCACCCGGGGCCAACGTCCTGACTTTC. Protein sequence: CASSPPFGGPPGANVLTF. This chain connects TRBV7-6 to TRBJ2-6; a weak D match, TRBD1 (6 bases). V dropped 6 bases and J dropped 4 bases, with 22 bases sitting between them. The germline CDR1 and CDR2 sequences are SGHVS and FNYEAQ. CDR3 length equals 18 residues.

This clone occurred once. V usage is TRBV6-2 or TRBV6-3 and J usage is TRBJ1-2; no definite D call. The CDR3 loop spans 16 amino acids. The germline gives CDR1 MNHEY, CDR2 SVGEGT. V was clipped by 6 bases and J by 2 bases, with 19 bases between them. CDR3 amino acids: CASSLGLGGANYGYTF. CDR3 coding DNA: TGTGCCAGCAGCCTTGGCCTGGGAGGCGCCAACTATGGCTACACCTTC.